Below, 24 T cell receptor beta chains from the same sample are listed, as sequenced in a study of T cell responses to AZD1222 COVID-19 vaccine. Using immunoSEQ multiplex PCR, the repertoire was profiled, and TCRdb retains in-frame clones only, with some absent. Counted here are 110,000 or so clones, roughly nine tenths occurring once; the ten biggest clones make up around 7.5%. The sample in question was peripheral blood, obtained on day 0 of AZD1222 vaccination. Receptors were obtained from an adult in good health.

The chain uses TRBV7-5 and TRBJ2-1; the table gives TRBD2 as D, unverified against the DNA. TRBV7-5 is tagged as a pseudogene. CDR3 length: 16 residues. CDR3 amino acids: CVRSLGGTSGYNEQFF. CDR3 DNA sequence: TGTGTCAGAAGCTTAGGGGGGACTAGCGGCTACAATGAGCAGTTCTTC.

The rearrangement joins TRBV5-6 to TRBJ1-4; perhaps TRBD1 as D (6 bases). Trimming took off 3 bases at V and 0 bases at J, with 15 bases between the two ends. The CDR3 loop spans 17 amino acids. Germline V CDR1 and CDR2: SGHDT, YYEEEE. In DNA form, the CDR3 reads TGTGCCAGCAGCTCCCCACAGGGATCTTCAACTAATGAAAAACTGTTTTTT. It is translated as CASSSPQGSSTNEKLFF.

V gene TRBV7-9 combines with J gene TRBJ1-1; D is undetermined. The CDR3 spans 14 residues. CDR1 is SEHNR and CDR2 is FQNEAQ in the germline V gene (reference sequence). Trimming removed 2 bases from V and 1 base from J, with 8 bases in between. CDR3 amino acids: CASSLYFTNTEAFF. CDR3 in DNA: TGTGCCAGCAGCTTATATTTCACGAACACTGAAGCTTTCTTT.

The chain carries TRBV24-1 and TRBJ2-3; no definite D call. The CDR3 length is 14 residues. The germline CDR1 and CDR2 sequences are KGHDR and SFDVKD. V lost 3 bases, J lost 0 bases, and 6 bases lay in between. Here the CDR3 DNA reads TGTGCCACCAGTGATCCTTCTAGCACAGATACGCAGTATTTT. Residues: CATSDPSSTDTQYF.

DNA of the CDR3: TGCGCCAGCAGCTTGGGAACAGGGGGCTTAAGCAATCAGCCCCAGCATTTT. This translates into CASSLGTGGLSNQPQHF. The V and J genes are TRBV5-1 and TRBJ1-5; TRBD1 matches 9 bases. After removal of 0 bases from V and 1 base from J, the junction contained 5 bases not matched to a gene. Germline CDR1 is SGHRS and CDR2 is YFSETQ. The CDR3 totals 17 residues. Full variable domain (missing parts from reference TRBV5-1 and TRBJ1-5): KAGVTQTPRYLIKTRGQQVTLSCSPISGHRSVSWYQQTPGQGLQFLFEYFSETQRNKGNFPGRFSGRQFSNSRSEMNVSTLELGDSALYLCASSLGTGGLSNQPQHFGDGTRLSIL.

J is TRBJ1-4 and V is TRBV18; 7 positions match TRBD1. The V gene end was trimmed by 3 bases and the J gene end by 5 bases; junction bases not matched to a gene: 9. The CDR3 runs 16 residues. The germline V gene encodes CDR1 KGHSH and CDR2 LQKENI. The CDR3 nucleotides are TGTGCCAGCTCACCCGGACGGGACAGCTACAATGAAAAACTGTTTTTT. Translating gives CASSPGRDSYNEKLFF. Full variable domain (missing parts from reference TRBV18 and TRBJ1-4): NAGVMQNPRHLVRRRGQEARLRCSPMKGHSHVYWYRQLPEEGLKFMVYLQKENIIDESGMPKERFSAEFPKEGPSILRIQQVVRGDSAAYFCASSPGRDSYNEKLFFGSGTQLSVL.

V usage is TRBV11-2 and J usage is TRBJ1-1; D gene uncertain. The CDR3 spans 15 residues. The germline V gene encodes CDR1 SGHAT and CDR2 FQNNGV. V dropped 0 bases and J dropped 0 bases, with 8 bases sitting between them. The CDR3, as DNA: TGTGCCAGCAGCTTAGATCCGGGAATGAACACTGAAGCTTTCTTT. The encoded protein is CASSLDPGMNTEAFF. Full variable domain (rest looked up from reference TRBV11-2 and TRBJ1-1): EAGVAQSPRYKIIEKRQSVAFWCNPISGHATLYWYQQILGQGPKLLIQFQNNGVVDDSQLPKDRFSAERLKGVDSTLKIQPAKLEDSAVYLCASSLDPGMNTEAFFGQGTRLTVV.

This clone was seen just once. An end of the junction does not agree with germline; a read error may underlie this. This chain joins TRBV14 and TRBJ2-2; TRBD2 agrees at 10 bases. In germline, CDR1 is SGHDN, CDR2 FVKESK. The CDR3 has 16 amino acids. CDR3 DNA: TGTGCCAGCAGCCAAAGCGGGAGGGGTCGCACCAGGGAGCTGTTTTTT. Its translation: CASSQSGRGRTRELFF.

This clone is a singleton in its sample. The same CDR3 is also encoded by other DNA sequences in this sample. The chain couples TRBV18 to TRBJ1-4; D unclear. CDR3 length: 13 residues. Trimming took off 0 bases at V and 8 bases at J, with 7 bases between the two ends. CDR1 is KGHSH and CDR2 is LQKENI in the germline V gene. CDR3 amino acids: CASSPPSSEKLFF. Here the CDR3 DNA reads TGTGCCAGCTCACCACCGAGCTCCGAAAAACTGTTTTTT. Complete variable domain (other parts from reference TRBV18 and TRBJ1-4): NAGVMQNPRHLVRRRGQEARLRCSPMKGHSHVYWYRQLPEEGLKFMVYLQKENIIDESGMPKERFSAEFPKEGPSILRIQQVVRGDSAAYFCASSPPSSEKLFFGSGTQLSVL.

The gene calls are TRBV19 and TRBJ1-2, with 9 bases lining up with TRBD1. The V segment lost 1 base and the J segment 4 bases; nucleotides outside the gene matches: 4. Per germline, CDR1 LNHDA and CDR2 SQIVND (reference sequence). The CDR3 is 15 residues long. CDR3 DNA: TGTGCCAGTAGTATAGGGACAGGGGCCCTCTATGGCTACACCTTC. Encoded protein: CASSIGTGALYGYTF.

The J gene is TRBJ2-1, the V gene TRBV11-2, with 10 bases that match TRBD1. Losses at the gene ends were 1 base for V and 3 bases for J; bases not matched to a gene: 0. The germline V gene encodes CDR1 SGHAT and CDR2 FQNNGV. This CDR3 region has 15 residues. Here the CDR3 reads CASSLGTGGYNEQFF. In DNA form, the CDR3 reads TGTGCCAGCAGCTTAGGGACAGGGGGCTACAATGAGCAGTTCTTC.

The gene calls are TRBV10-3 and TRBJ1-3; no clear D gene. Deletions cut 3 bases from V and 1 base from J, with 7 bases between. CDR1 is ENHRY, CDR2 SYGVKD, per germline. This CDR3 region has 14 residues. In DNA form, the CDR3 reads TGTGCCATCAGTGACCTCACTTCTGGAAACACCATATATTTT. Protein product: CAISDLTSGNTIYF.

The V and J genes are TRBV7-9 and TRBJ1-1, with D uncertain. CDR1 and CDR2 from the germline V gene are SEHNR and FQNEAQ (reference sequence). The CDR3 has 14 amino acids. The germline V and J ends were trimmed by 5 bases and 1 base, with 11 bases remaining between them. This chain's CDR3 is CASSIQTQNTEAFF. Here the CDR3 DNA reads TGTGCCAGCAGCATACAGACGCAGAACACTGAAGCTTTCTTT.

This clone was found once. V gene TRBV7-9 combines with J gene TRBJ2-1; D not certain. Trimming took 5 bases from V and 7 from J, leaving 15 bases between them. The CDR3 contains 14 residues. In germline, CDR1 is SEHNR, CDR2 FQNEAQ (reference sequence). The DNA of the CDR3 is TGTGCCAGCAGCCCCACTAATCGAGCAAATGAGCAGTTCTTC. Translating it yields CASSPTNRANEQFF.

The chain has TRBV5-6 and TRBJ2-7; D gene ambiguous. V lost 3 bases and J 2 bases, leaving 3 bases between the germline ends. The CDR3 has 11 residues. The germline gives CDR1 SGHDT, CDR2 YYEEEE. The CDR3 DNA is TGTGCCAGCAGCTGGACCTACGAGCAGTACTTC. Protein sequence: CASSWTYEQYF.

The CDR3 sequence is CASTGGGAGQETQYF. The CDR3 DNA follows: TGCGCCAGCACCGGCGGGGGGGCGGGGCAAGAGACCCAGTACTTC. This chain joins TRBV5-1 and TRBJ2-5, with TRBD2 identical over 9 bases. Germline lookup yields CDR1 SGHRS and CDR2 YFSETQ. V was pared by 6 bases and J by 2 bases, with 8 bases of the junction left unmatched. There are 15 residues in the CDR3.

The chain joins TRBV6-5 to TRBJ1-1; perhaps TRBD1 as D (5 bases). The germline V gene encodes CDR1 MNHEY and CDR2 SVGAGI. The CDR3 runs 14 residues. V lost 6 bases and J lost 6, with 17 bases in between. The CDR3 region is CASSPGEVPSEAFF. CDR3 nucleotides: TGTGCCAGCAGCCCGGGGGAGGTGCCATCTGAAGCTTTCTTT.

This rearrangement joins TRBV19 to TRBJ2-7; D is perhaps TRBD1 or TRBD2 (5 bases each). The CDR3 sequence is 13 residues long. Germline CDR1 is LNHDA and CDR2 is SQIVND (reference sequence). V shed 8 bases and J shed 4 bases, with 15 bases lying between them. In nucleotides, the CDR3 is TGTGCCAGTTCAGAGGGGAAATCTTACGAGCAGTACTTC. Translated, it gives CASSEGKSYEQYF.

The gene calls are TRBV10-2 and TRBJ2-1, with 7 bases that match TRBD2. V lost 6 bases to trimming and J lost 5 bases; unmatched junction nucleotides: 4. The CDR3 loop spans 13 amino acids. Looked up from germline, CDR1 is WSHSY and CDR2 is SAAADI. The CDR3 protein is CASRASGDNEQFF. The CDR3 DNA reads as TGCGCCAGCAGAGCTAGCGGCGACAATGAGCAGTTCTTC.

The rearrangement joins TRBV7-3 to TRBJ2-3; 13 positions agree with TRBD2. The CDR3 sequence is 19 residues long. Trimming took 5 bases from V and 0 from J; bases not matched to a gene: 11. Germline V gene lookup returns CDR1 SGHTA and CDR2 FQGTGA. DNA for the CDR3: TGTGCCAGCAGCCATGGGACTAGCGGGGACTACCCAAGCACAGATACGCAGTATTTT. It translates to CASSHGTSGDYPSTDTQYF.

This clone has a single count. The chain carries TRBV6-2 or TRBV6-3 and TRBJ1-2; weak D call: TRBD1 (5 bases). The CDR3 is 16 residues long. Germline V gene sequence: CDR1 MNHEY, CDR2 SVGEGT. The V and J ends lost 5 bases and 8 bases respectively, with 24 bases between them. CDR3 sequence (DNA): TGTGCCAGCAGTGACCCGCAGTTAATGGGGGAGAGGGGCTACACCTTC. Amino acids: CASSDPQLMGERGYTF.

CDR3 loop: CASSSGTGRGGTQYF. The CDR3 nucleotides are TGTGCCAGCAGCTCCGGGACGGGCCGGGGAGGAACCCAGTACTTC. The rearrangement joins TRBV5-4 to TRBJ2-5; D may be TRBD2 (6 bases). Germline V gene data show CDR1 as SGHNT and CDR2 as YYREEE (reference sequence). V shed 3 bases and J shed 8 bases, with 20 bases lying between them. The CDR3 runs to 15 residues. The full variable domain, rest sourced from reference TRBV5-4 and TRBJ2-5, is ETGVTQSPTHLIKTRGQQVTLRCSSQSGHNTVSWYQQALGQGPQFIFQYYREEENGRGNFPPRFSGLQFPNYSSELNVNALELDDSALYLCASSSGTGRGGTQYFGPGTRLLVL.

The V gene is TRBV19, the J gene TRBJ1-4; a weak D match, TRBD1 (6 bases). V was pared by 5 bases and J by 6 bases, with 19 bases between. Per germline, CDR1 LNHDA and CDR2 SQIVND (reference sequence). This CDR3 spans 16 amino acids. The CDR3 spells CASSLRGTMGDEKLFF. The CDR3 coding sequence is TGTGCCAGTAGTCTCAGGGGCACGATGGGGGATGAAAAACTGTTTTTT.

The chain uses TRBV9 and TRBJ2-3; 8 bases fit TRBD2. This CDR3 comprises 15 residues. The V gene end was trimmed by 3 bases and the J gene end by 2 bases; junction bases not matched to a gene: 5. CDR1 is SGDLS, CDR2 YYNGEE, per germline. The CDR3 DNA follows: TGTGCCAGCAGCGGATCGGGACTAGACACAGATACGCAGTATTTT. Amino acid sequence: CASSGSGLDTDTQYF.